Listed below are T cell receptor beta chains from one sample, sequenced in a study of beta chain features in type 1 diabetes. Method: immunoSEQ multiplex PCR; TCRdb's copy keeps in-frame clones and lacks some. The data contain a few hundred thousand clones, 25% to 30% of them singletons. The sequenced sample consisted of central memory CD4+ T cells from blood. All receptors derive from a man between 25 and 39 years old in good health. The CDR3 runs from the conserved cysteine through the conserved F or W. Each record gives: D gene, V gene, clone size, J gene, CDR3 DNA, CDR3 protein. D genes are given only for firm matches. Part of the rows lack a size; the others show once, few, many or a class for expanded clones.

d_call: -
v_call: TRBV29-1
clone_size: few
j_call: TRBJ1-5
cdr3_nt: TGCAGCGTCAAACAGGGAAATCAGCCCCAGCATTTT
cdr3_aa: CSVKQGNQPQHF

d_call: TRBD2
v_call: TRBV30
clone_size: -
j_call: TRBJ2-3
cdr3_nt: TGTGCCTGGAGTCGGCGGGGGAGCACAGATACGCAGTATTTT
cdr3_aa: CAWSRRGSTDTQYF

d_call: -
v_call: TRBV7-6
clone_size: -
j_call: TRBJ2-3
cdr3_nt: TGTGCCAGCAGCTTAATTTCAGCAGATACGCAGTATTTT
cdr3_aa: CASSLISADTQYF

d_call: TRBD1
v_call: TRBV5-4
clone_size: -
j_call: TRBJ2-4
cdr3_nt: TGTGCCAGCAGCTTGGGGGGACAGGGGCTAGCCAAAAACATTCAGTACTTC
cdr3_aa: CASSLGGQGLAKNIQYF

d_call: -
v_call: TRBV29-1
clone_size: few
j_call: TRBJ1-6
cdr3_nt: TGCAGCGTTCGGAAGGGGGATAATTCACCCCTCCACTTT
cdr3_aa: CSVRKGDNSPLHF

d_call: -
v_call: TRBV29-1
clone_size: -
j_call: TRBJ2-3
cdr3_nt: TGCAGCGTTGATTGGGGGGTGCCAGATACGCAGTATTTT
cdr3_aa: CSVDWGVPDTQYF

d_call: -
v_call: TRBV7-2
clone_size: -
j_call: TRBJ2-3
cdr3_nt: TGTGCCAGCAGCTTAATGGGGACAGATACGCAGTATTTT
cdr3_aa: CASSLMGTDTQYF

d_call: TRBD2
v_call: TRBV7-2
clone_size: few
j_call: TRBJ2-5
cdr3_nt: TGTGCCAGCAGCTTATGGGGCGGGAGCCCGCAAGAGACCCAGTACTTC
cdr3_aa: CASSLWGGSPQETQYF

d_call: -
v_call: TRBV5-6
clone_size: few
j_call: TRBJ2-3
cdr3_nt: TGTGCCAGCAGCCGGGGACCGGGACTCAACACAGATACGCAGTATTTT
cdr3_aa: CASSRGPGLNTDTQYF

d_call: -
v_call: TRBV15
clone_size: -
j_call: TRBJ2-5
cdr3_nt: TGTGCCACCAGCAGAGAACTACAAGAGACCCAGTACTTC
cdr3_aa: CATSRELQETQYF

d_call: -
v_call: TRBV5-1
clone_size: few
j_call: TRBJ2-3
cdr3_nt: TGCGCCAGCAAAAGACAGGTGGACACTAAAAGCACAGATACGCAGTATTTT
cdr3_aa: CASKRQVDTKSTDTQYF

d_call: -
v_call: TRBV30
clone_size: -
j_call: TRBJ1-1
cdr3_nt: TGTGCCTGGAGTGTACAAGGGGTACAGGCCCTCACTGAAGCTTTCTTT
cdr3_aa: CAWSVQGVQALTEAFF

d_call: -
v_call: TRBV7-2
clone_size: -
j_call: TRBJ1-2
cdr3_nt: TGTGCCAGCAGCTTAGCACAGGCCCGGAGGAACTATGGCTACACCTTC
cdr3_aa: CASSLAQARRNYGYTF

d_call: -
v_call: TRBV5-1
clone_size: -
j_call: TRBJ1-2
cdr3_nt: TGCGCCAGCAGCTTTGGACAGCTCTATGGCTACACCTTC
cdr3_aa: CASSFGQLYGYTF

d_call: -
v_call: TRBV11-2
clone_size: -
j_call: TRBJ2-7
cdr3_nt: TGTGCCAGCAGCGGGGGTTCCTACGAGCAGTACTTC
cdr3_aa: CASSGGSYEQYF

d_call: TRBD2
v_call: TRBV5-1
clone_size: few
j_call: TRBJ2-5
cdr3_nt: TGCGCCAGCAGCTTATTTACTAGCGTCGGCGAGACCCAGTACTTC
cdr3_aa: CASSLFTSVGETQYF

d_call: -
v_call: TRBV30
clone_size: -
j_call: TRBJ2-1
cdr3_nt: TGTGCCTGGAGTACCGCCCTTAATGAGCAGTTCTTC
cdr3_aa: CAWSTALNEQFF

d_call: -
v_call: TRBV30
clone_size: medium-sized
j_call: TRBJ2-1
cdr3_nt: TGTGCCTGGAGTGTGGTGGCGGGGAAGCAGTTCTTC
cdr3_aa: CAWSVVAGKQFF